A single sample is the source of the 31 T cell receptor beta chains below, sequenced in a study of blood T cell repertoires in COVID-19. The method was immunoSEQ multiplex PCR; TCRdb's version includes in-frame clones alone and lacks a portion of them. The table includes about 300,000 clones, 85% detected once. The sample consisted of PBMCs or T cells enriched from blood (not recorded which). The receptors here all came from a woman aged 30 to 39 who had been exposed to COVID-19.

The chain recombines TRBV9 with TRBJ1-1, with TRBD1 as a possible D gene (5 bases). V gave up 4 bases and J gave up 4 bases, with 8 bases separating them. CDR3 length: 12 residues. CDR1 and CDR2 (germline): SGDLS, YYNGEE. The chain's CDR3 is CASSRGGTEAFF. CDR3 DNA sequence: TGTGCCAGCAGCAGGGGTGGCACTGAAGCTTTCTTT. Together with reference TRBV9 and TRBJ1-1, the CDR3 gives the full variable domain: DSGVTQTPKHLITATGQRVTLRCSPRSGDLSVYWYQQSLDQGLQFLIQYYNGEERAKGNILERFSAQQFPDLHSELNLSSLELGDSALYFCASSRGGTEAFFGQGTRLTVV.

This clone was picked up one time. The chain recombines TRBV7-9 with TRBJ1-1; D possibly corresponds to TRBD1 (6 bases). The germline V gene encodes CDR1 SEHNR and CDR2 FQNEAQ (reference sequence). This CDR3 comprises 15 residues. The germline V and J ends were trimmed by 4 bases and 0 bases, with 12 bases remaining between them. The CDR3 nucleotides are TGTGCCAGCAGCTCCCCGGACAGTATGAACACTGAAGCTTTCTTT. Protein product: CASSSPDSMNTEAFF. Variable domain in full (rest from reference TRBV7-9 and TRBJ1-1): DTGVSQNPRHKITKRGQNVTFRCDPISEHNRLYWYRQTLGQGPEFLTYFQNEAQLEKSRLLSDRFSAERPKGSFSTLEIQRTEQGDSAMYLCASSSPDSMNTEAFFGQGTRLTVV.

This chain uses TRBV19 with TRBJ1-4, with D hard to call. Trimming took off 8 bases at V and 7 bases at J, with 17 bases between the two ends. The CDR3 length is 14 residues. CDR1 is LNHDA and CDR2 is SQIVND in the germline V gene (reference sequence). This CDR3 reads CASGSGPRAEKLFF. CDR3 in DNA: TGTGCCAGTGGGAGCGGGCCGAGGGCTGAAAAACTGTTTTTT.

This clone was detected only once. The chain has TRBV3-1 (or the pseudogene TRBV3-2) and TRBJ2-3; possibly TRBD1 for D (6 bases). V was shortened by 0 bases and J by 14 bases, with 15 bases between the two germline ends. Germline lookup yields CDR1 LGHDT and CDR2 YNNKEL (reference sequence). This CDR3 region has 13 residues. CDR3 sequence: CASSQDWAGASYF. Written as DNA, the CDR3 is TGTGCCAGCAGCCAAGATTGGGCAGGGGCGTCGTATTTT.

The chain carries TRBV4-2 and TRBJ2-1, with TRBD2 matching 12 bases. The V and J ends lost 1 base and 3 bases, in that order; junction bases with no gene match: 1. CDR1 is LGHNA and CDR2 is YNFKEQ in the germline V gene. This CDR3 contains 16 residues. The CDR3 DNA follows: TGTGCCAGCAGCCAAGGGGGACTAGCGGGCTACAATGAGCAGTTCTTC. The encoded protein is CASSQGGLAGYNEQFF.

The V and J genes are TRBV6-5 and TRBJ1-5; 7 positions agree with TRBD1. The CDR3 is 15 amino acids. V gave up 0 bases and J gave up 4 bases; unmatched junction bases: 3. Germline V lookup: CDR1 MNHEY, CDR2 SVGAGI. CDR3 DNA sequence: TGTGCCAGCAGTTACTCAGGGGGCGGGAATCAGCCCCAGCATTTT. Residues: CASSYSGGGNQPQHF.

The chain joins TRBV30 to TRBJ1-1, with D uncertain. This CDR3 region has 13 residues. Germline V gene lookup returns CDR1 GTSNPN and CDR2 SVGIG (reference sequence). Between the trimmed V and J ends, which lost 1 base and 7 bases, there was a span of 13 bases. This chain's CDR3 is CAWSESGTGEAFF. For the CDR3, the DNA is TGTGCCTGGAGTGAATCTGGAACGGGTGAAGCTTTCTTT.

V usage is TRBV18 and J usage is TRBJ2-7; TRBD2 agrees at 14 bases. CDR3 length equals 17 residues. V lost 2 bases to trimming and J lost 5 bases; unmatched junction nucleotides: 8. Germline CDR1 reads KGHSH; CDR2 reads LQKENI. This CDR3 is CASSPFETSGRADEQYF. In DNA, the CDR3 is TGTGCCAGCTCACCATTCGAGACTAGCGGGAGGGCCGACGAGCAGTACTTC.

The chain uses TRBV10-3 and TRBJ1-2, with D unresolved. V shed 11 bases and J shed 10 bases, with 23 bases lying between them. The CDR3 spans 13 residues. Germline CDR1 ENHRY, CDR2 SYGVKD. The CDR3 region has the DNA TGTGCCTCCCAGGCGGGCCCCCACATTACCTACACCTTC. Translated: CASQAGPHITYTF.

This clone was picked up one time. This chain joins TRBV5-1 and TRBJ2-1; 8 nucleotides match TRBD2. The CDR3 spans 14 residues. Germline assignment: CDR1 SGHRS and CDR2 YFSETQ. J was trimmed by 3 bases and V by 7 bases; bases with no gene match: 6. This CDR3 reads CASRGGDFYNEQFF. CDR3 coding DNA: TGCGCCAGCCGGGGGGGCGACTTCTACAATGAGCAGTTCTTC.

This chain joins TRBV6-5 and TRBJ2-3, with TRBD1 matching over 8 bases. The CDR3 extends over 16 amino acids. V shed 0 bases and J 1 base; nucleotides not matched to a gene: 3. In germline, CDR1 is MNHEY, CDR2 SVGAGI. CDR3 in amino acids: CASSYSDRGGTDTQYF. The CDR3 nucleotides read TGTGCCAGCAGTTACTCCGACAGGGGCGGCACAGATACGCAGTATTTT.

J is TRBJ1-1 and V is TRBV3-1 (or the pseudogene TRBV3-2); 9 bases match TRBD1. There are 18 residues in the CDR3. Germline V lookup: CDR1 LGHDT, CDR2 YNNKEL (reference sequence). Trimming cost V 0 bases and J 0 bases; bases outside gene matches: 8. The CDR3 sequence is CASSQETGQGPLNTEAFF. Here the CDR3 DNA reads TGTGCCAGCAGCCAAGAGACCGGACAGGGGCCACTGAACACTGAAGCTTTCTTT.

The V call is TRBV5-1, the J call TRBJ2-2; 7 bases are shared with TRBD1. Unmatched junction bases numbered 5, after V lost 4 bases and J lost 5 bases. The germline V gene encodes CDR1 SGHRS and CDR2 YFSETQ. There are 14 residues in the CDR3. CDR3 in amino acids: CASSPGRGTGELFF. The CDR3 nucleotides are TGCGCCAGCAGCCCCGGCAGGGGGACCGGGGAGCTGTTTTTT.

The CDR3, as DNA: TGTGCCAGCAGTTTAGCGGGGGCAACTAATGAAAAACTGTTTTTT. Translating gives CASSLAGATNEKLFF. The chain joins TRBV28 to TRBJ1-4, with D possibly TRBD1 on 5 matching bases. The CDR3 contains 15 residues. Per the germline V gene, CDR1 is MDHEN and CDR2 is SYDVKM. V was cut by 2 bases and J by 0 bases, with 7 bases left in between.

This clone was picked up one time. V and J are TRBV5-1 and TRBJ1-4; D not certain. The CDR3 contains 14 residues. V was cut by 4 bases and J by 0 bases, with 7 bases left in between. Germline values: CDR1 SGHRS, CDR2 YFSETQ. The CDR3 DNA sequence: TGCGCCAGCAGCGCGGATACAACTAATGAAAAACTGTTTTTT. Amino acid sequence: CASSADTTNEKLFF.

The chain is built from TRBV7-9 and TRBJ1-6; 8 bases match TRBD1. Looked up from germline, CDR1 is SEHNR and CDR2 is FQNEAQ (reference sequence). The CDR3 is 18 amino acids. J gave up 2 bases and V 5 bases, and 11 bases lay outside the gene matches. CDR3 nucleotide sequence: TGTGCCAGCAGCGGACCCCAGGGGGCGAGCACCTATAATTCACCCCTCCACTTT. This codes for CASSGPQGASTYNSPLHF.

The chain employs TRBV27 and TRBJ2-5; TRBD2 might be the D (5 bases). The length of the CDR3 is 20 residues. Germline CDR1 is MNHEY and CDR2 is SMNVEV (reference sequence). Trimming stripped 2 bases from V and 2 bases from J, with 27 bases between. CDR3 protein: CASSLVFRKGGRLPQETQYF. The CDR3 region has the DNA TGTGCCAGCAGTTTAGTTTTTCGAAAAGGCGGGCGATTACCTCAAGAGACCCAGTACTTC.

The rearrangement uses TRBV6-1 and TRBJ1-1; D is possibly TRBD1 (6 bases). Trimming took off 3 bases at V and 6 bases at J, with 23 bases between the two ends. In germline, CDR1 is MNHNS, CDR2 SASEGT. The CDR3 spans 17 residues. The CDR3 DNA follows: TGTGCCAGCAGTGATAGGACCAAACAGGGTCCGCGGGCTGAAGCTTTCTTT. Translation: CASSDRTKQGPRAEAFF.

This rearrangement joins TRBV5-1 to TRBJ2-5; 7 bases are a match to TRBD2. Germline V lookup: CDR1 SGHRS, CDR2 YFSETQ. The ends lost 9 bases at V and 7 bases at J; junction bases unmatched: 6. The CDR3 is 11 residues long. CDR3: CAIDERGTQYF. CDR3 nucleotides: TGCGCCATCGATGAGCGGGGGACCCAGTACTTC.

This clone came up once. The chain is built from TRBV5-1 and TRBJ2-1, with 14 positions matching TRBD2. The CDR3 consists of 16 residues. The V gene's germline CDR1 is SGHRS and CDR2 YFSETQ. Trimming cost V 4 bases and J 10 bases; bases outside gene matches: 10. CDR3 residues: CASSTGLAGGRGEQFF. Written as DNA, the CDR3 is TGCGCCAGCAGCACAGGACTAGCGGGAGGTAGGGGCGAGCAGTTCTTC.

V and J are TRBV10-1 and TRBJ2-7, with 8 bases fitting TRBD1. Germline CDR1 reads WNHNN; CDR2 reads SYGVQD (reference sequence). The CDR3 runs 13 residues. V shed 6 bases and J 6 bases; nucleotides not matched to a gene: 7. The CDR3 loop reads CASSSDRGGEQYF. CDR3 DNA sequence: TGCGCCAGCAGCTCAGACAGGGGAGGCGAGCAGTACTTC.

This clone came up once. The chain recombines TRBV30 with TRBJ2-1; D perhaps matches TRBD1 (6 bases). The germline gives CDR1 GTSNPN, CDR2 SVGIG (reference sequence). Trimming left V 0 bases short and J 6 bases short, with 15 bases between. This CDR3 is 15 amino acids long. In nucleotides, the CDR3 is TGTGCCTGGAGTGTAAGATTGATAGGGGGCAATGAGCAGTTCTTC. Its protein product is CAWSVRLIGGNEQFF.

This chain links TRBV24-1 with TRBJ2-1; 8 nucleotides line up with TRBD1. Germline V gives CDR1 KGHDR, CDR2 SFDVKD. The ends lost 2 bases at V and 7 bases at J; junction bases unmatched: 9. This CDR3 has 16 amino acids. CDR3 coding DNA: TGTGCCACCAGTGATTCCCCTAGGACAGGGTTGAATGAGCAGTTCTTC. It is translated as CATSDSPRTGLNEQFF.

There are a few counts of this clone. The CDR3 bases are TGTGCCAGTAGTATGCGGCCCTCTGGAAACACCATATATTTT. This gives the protein CASSMRPSGNTIYF. The chain has TRBV19 and TRBJ1-3; no clear D gene. Germline CDR1 and CDR2: LNHDA and SQIVND (reference sequence). V was trimmed by 3 bases and J by 0 bases, leaving 6 bases between them. CDR3 length equals 14 residues.

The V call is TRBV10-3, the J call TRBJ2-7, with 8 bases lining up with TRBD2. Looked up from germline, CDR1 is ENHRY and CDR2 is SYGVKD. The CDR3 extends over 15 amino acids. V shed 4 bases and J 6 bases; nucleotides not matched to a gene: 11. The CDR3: CAISAVLAARAEQYF. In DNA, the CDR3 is TGTGCCATCAGTGCGGTACTAGCGGCCAGGGCCGAGCAGTACTTC.

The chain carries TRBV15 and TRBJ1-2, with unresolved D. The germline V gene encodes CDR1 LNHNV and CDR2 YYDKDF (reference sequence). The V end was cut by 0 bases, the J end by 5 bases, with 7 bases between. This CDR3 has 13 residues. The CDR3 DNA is TGTGCCACCAGCAGAGAGGGCGATTATGGCTACACCTTC. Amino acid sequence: CATSREGDYGYTF.

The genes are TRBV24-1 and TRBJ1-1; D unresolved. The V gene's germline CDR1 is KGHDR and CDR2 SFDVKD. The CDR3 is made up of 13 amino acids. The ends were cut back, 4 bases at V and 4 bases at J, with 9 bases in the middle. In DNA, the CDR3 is TGTGCCACCAGTGACCCCGGTGGCACTGAAGCTTTCTTT. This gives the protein CATSDPGGTEAFF.

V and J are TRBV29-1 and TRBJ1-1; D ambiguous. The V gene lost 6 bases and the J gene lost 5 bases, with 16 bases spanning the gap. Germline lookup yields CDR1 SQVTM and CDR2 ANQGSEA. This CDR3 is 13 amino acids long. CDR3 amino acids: CSVANSGGTEAFF. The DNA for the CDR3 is TGCAGCGTAGCAAATTCGGGTGGGACTGAAGCTTTCTTT.

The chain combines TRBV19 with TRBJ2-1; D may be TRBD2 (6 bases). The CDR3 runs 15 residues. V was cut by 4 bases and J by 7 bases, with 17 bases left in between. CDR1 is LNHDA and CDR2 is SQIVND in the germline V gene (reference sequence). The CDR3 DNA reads TGTGCCAGTAGTAAAGAATCCGGGACTGTTAATGAGCAGTTCTTC. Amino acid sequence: CASSKESGTVNEQFF.

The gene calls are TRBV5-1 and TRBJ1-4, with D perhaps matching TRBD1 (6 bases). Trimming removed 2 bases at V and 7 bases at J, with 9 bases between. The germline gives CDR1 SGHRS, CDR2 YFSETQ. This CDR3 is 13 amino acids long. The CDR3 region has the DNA TGCGCCAGCAGCTTACAGGGATCTGAAAAACTGTTTTTT. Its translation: CASSLQGSEKLFF.

The CDR3: CASSLAGQLDTEAFF. The DNA of the CDR3 is TGTGCCAGCAGCTTAGCGGGACAATTGGATACTGAAGCTTTCTTT. The V gene is TRBV7-9, the J gene TRBJ1-1; weak D call: TRBD1 (6 bases). CDR1 and CDR2 from the germline V gene are SEHNR and FQNEAQ (reference sequence). This CDR3 comprises 15 residues. V was cut by 0 bases and J by 5 bases, with 13 bases left in between.